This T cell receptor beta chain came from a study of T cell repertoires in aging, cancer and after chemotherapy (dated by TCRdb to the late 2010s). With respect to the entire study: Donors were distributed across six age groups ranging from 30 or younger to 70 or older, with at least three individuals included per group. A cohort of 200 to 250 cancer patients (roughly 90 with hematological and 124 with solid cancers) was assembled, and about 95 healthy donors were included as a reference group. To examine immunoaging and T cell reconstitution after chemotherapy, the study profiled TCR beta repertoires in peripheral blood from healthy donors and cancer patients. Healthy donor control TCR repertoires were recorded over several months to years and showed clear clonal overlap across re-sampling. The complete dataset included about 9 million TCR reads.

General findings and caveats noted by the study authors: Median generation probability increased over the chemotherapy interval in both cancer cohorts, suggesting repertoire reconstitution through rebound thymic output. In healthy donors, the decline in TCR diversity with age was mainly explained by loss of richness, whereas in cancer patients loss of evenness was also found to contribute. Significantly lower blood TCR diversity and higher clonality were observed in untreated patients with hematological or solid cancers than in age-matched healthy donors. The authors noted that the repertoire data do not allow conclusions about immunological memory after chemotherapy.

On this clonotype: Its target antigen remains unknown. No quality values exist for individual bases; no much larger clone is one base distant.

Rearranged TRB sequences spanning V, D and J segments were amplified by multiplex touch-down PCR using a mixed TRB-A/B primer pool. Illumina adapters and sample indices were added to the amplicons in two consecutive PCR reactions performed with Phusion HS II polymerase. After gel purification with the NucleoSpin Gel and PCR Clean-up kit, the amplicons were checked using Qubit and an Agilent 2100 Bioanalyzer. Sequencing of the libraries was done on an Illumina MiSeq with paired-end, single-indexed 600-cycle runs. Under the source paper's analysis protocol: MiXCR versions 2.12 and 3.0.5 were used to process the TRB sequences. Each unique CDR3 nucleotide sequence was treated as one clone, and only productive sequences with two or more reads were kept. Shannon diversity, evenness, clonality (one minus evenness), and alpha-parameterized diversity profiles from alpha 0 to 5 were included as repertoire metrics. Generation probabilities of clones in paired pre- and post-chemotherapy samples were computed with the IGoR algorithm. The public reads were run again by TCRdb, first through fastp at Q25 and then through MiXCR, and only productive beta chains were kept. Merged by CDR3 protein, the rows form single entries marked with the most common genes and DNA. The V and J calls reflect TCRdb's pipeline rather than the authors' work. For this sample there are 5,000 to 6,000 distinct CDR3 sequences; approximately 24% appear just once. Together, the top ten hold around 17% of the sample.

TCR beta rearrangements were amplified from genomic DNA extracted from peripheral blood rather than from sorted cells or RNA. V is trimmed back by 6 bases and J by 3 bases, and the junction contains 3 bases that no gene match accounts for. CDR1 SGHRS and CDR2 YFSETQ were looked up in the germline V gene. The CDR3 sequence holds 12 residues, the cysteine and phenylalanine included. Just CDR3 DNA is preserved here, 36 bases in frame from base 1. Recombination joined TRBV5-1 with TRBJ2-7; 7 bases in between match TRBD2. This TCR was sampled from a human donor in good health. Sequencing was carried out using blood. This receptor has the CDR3 CASNGDYYEQYF. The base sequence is TGCGCCAGCAACGGGGACTACTACGAGCAGTACTTC.